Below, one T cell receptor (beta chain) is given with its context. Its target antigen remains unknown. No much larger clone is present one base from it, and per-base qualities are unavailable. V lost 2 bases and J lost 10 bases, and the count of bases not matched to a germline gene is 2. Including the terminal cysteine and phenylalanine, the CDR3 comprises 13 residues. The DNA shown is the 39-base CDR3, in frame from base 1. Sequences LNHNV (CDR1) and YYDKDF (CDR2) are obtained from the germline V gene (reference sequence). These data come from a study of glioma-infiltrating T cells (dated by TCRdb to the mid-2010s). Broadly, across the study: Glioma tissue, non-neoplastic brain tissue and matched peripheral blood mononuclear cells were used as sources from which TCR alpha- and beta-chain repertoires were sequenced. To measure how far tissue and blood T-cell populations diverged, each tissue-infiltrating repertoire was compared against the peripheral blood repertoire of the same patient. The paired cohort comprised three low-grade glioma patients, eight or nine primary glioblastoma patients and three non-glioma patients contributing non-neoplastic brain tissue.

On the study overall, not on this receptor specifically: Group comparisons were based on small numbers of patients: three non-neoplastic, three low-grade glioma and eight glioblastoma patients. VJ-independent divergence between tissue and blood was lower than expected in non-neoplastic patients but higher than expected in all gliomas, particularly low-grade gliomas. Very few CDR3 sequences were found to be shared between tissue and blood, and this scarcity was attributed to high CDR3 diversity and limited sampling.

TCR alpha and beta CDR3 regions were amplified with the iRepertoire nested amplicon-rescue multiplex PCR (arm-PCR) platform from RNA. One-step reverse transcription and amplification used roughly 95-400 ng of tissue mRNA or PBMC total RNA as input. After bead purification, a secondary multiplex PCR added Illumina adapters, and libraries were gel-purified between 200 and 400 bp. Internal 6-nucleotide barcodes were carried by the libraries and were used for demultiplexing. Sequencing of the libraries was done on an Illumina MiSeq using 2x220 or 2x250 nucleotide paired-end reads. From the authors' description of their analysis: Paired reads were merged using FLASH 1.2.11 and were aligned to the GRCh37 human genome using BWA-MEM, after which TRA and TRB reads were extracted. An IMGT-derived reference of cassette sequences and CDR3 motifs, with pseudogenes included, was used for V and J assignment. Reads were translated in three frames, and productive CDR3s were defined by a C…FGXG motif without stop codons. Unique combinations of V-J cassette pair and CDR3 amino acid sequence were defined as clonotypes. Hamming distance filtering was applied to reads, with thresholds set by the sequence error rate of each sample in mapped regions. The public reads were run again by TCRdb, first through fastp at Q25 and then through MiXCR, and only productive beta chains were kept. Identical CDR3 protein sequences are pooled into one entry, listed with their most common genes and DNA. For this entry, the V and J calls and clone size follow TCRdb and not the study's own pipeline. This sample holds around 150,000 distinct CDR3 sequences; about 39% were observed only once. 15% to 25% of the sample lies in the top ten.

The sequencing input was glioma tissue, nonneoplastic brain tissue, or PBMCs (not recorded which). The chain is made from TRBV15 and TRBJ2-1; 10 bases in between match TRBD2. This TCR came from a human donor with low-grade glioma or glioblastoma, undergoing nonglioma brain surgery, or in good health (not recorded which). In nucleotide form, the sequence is TGTGCCACCAGCAGAACGACTAGCGGGGAGCAGTTCTTC. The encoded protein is CATSRTTSGEQFF. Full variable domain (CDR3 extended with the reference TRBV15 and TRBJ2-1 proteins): DAMVIQNPRYQVTQFGKPVTLSCSQTLNHNVMYWYQQKSSQAPKLLFHYYDKDFNNEADTPDNFQSRRPNTSFCFLDIRSPGLGDTAMYLCATSRTTSGEQFFGPGTRLTVL.